This entry describes one T cell receptor (beta chain). The CDR3 covers 14 residues. Germline V gives CDR1 WSHSY, CDR2 SAAADI. Trimming cost V 2 bases and J 10 bases; bases outside gene matches: 8. Everyone who took part was roughly 18 to 90 years old, and they came from roughly 25 US areas. Donors in Cohort 3 who had recovered were those with two negative PCRs, healthcare professional clearance, or resolution of their symptoms. The sample comes from a study of blood T cell repertoires in COVID-19. In the study overall: Collection of acute and convalescent COVID-19 samples took place in the United States, Italy and Spain.

In the source study's methods: Reference gene primer amplification gave estimated nucleated cell counts. Repertoires were generated with immunoSEQ multiplex PCR, while TCRdb's copy carries only in-frame clones and drops some. Clonal size and the V and J genes are those of that table, whereas D and trimming came from the DNA. The data hold approximately 300,000 clones, with about nine tenths observed a single time. The rearrangement joins TRBV10-2 to TRBJ1-2, with TRBD1 identical over 9 bases. The specimen was PBMCs or T cells enriched from blood (not recorded which). The TCR originated in a woman aged 18-29 years who had recovered from COVID-19. This CDR3 is CASSETGTGSIYTF. CDR3 nucleotide sequence: TGCGCCAGCAGTGAGACCGGGACAGGGAGTATCTACACCTTC.